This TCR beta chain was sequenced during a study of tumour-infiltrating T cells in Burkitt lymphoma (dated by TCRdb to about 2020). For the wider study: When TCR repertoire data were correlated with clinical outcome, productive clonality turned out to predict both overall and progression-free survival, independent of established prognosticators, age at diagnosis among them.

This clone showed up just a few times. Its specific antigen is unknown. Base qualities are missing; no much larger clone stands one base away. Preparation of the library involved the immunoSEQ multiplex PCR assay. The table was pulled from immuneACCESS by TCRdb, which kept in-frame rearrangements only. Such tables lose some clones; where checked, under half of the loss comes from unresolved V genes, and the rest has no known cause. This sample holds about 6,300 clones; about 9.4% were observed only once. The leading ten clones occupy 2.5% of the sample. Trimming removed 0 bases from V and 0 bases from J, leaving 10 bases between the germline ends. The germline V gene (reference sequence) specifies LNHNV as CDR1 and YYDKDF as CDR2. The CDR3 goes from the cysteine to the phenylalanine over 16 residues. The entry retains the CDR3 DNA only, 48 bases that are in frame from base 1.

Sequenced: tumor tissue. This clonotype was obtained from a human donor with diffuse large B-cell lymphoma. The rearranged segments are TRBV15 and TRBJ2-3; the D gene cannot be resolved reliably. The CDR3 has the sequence CATSRDRPGSTDTQYF. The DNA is TGTGCCACCAGCAGAGATCGGCCAGGCAGCACAGATACGCAGTATTTT.